Listed here are 5 T cell receptor beta chains from one sample, sequenced in a study of blood T cell repertoires in COVID-19. Libraries were prepared by immunoSEQ multiplex PCR; TCRdb keeps only in-frame clonotypes and omits some of them. The table lists 200,000 to 250,000 clones, around 90% of them singletons. Source material: PBMCs or T cells enriched from blood (not recorded which). All receptors derive from a man younger than 45 in a cohort exposed to, infected with or recovered from COVID-19 (not recorded which).

The count of this clone is one. The gene calls are TRBV3-1 (or the pseudogene TRBV3-2) and TRBJ2-3; 11 bases are a match to TRBD2. The J segment lost 6 bases and the V segment lost 5 bases, leaving 7 bases of the junction unmatched. CDR3 length: 15 amino acids. Germline lookup yields CDR1 LGHDT and CDR2 YNNKEL (reference sequence). Here the CDR3 reads CASSDLAGGGDTQYF. The CDR3 DNA sequence: TGTGCCAGCAGCGATCTAGCGGGAGGAGGGGATACGCAGTATTTT.

The rearrangement links TRBV4-2 to TRBJ1-2; a weak D match, TRBD1 (5 bases). The CDR3 extends over 12 amino acids. V was shortened by 4 bases and J by 6 bases, with 9 bases between the two germline ends. Germline CDR1 is LGHNA and CDR2 is YNFKEQ. The CDR3 protein is CASSLGTDGYTF. The CDR3 bases are TGTGCCAGCAGCCTAGGGACTGATGGCTACACCTTC.

V and J are TRBV7-9 and TRBJ1-2; D unresolved. The CDR3 is 13 amino acids. V was pared by 3 bases and J by 5 bases, with 10 bases between. Germline-derived CDR1 and CDR2 are SEHNR and FQNEAQ (reference sequence). CDR3 DNA sequence: TGTGCCAGCAGCTTCCGCGGGTGGTATGGCTACACCTTC. It specifies CASSFRGWYGYTF.

The gene calls are TRBV19 and TRBJ2-1, with D possibly TRBD2 on 6 matching bases. V was clipped by 9 bases and J by 6 bases, with 15 bases between them. CDR1 is LNHDA and CDR2 is SQIVND in the germline V gene (reference sequence). The CDR3 loop spans 13 amino acids. CDR3 DNA: TGTGCCAGAAGGTGGAGGGGAGGCAATGAGCAGTTCTTC. Encoded protein: CARRWRGGNEQFF.

V usage is TRBV10-3 and J usage is TRBJ2-7; TRBD2 aligns across 9 bases. The CDR3 runs 18 residues. CDR1 ENHRY and CDR2 SYGVKD come from the germline V gene. Trimming at V came to 0 bases and at J to 5 bases, leaving 14 bases not matched to a gene. The CDR3 nucleotides read TGTGCCATCAGTGAGTCGAGCCTAGCGGGATCTATCTACGACGAGCAGTACTTC. It is translated as CAISESSLAGSIYDEQYF.